This paragraph covers one TCR beta chain sequence. In its sample, this clone was seen a few times. It has no known antigen specificity. No much larger clone is present one base from it, and per-base qualities are unavailable. The data stem from a study of shared clonotypes between healthy human individuals (dated by TCRdb to between 2020 and 2021). About the investigation overall: A couple of women and three men aged 18 to 49 years were included in the cohort. To estimate repertoire size and how much clonotypes are shared between individuals, the study performed deep sequencing of blood TCR repertoires from about five healthy adults. To increase sequencing depth and limit assay-specific biases, different laboratories used diverse techniques to prepare libraries and sequence TCR repertoires. Per donor, leukapheresis produced somewhere between about 0.8 and 9 billion PBMCs.

The donors were healthy, HIV-negative adults who had no recently reported acute infections or vaccinations. Every donor was a Caucasian adult living in Nashville, Tennessee, USA. For unsorted samples, 75 million to 100 million PBMCs were counted and genomic DNA was extracted with the QIAamp DNA Blood Mini kit. Blood was obtained by leukapheresis, after which PBMCs were separated by Ficoll-Histopaque density gradient centrifugation and cryopreserved in liquid nitrogen vapor phase. Using the deep immunoSEQ assay, TCR CDR3 regions were amplified from genomic DNA by multiplex PCR. For each cell subset, the extracted genomic DNA was distributed evenly across all wells of several immunoSEQ 96-well plates, and each plate served as one replicate. For unsorted PBMC, around 300 ng genomic DNA, equal to roughly 33,000 T cell genomes, was loaded into each replicate PCR. Unsorted PBMC genomic DNA was sequenced across ten immunoSEQ deep assay plates. Purified libraries were measured with a Qubit 3.0 fluorometer, size-checked on a Bioanalyzer 2100, and measured again with the KAPA Library Quantification kit. A separate single-read 150-cycle Illumina NextSeq 550 flow cell was used to sequence each immunoSEQ 96-well plate. The authors processed their data as follows. Because the immunoSEQ output held only junctional sequences and lacked quality scores, the filtering could not match the filtering applied to full-length reads. To assign V/J genes and CDR3, sequences were annotated using PyIR, a Python wrapper for IgBLAST v1.9, with IMGT germline references. Any read was removed if the V/J assignment was weak (E-value above 1e-6), the CDR3 was missing, or the read contained stop codons, out-of-frame junctions, or ambiguous translated residues. A V3J clonotype was defined by an identical inferred V gene, J gene, and CDR3 amino acid sequence. Percentage overlap between repertoires was calculated by dividing the number of shared unique clonotypes by the size of the smaller repertoire. Repertoire richness was assessed with RTK rarefaction, the Chao1 estimator, and Recon v2.1 estimates of unobserved clonotypes. The table comes from immuneACCESS by way of TCRdb, which keeps in-frame sequences with V and J called. Part of the clones is missing from these tables; in studies checked, under half for an unresolved V gene and the rest for unknown reasons. V and J calls and clone size are given by that table; D and trimming were obtained from the DNA. Within this sample are 75,000 to 100,000 clones, with approximately 51% of them counted one time only. Less than 15% of the sample is taken by the ten largest.

There are 18 amino acids in the CDR3, from cysteine to phenylalanine inclusive. Only the CDR3 DNA is retained, 54 bases long and in frame from the first base. CDR1 and CDR2, per the germline V gene, are SQVTM and ANQGSEA. Trimming leaves V shorter by 4 bases and J shorter by 3 bases, with the junction holding 16 bases beyond the gene matches. General conclusions and limits of the study: Sampling was limited to blood, and TCR repertoires in tissue likely differ from TCR repertoires in blood. Based on pairwise subsampling, the degree of clonotype sharing among donors was expected to be affected by sequencing depth. Because the study included only a small number of donors, the genetic and exposure-history diversity represented was limited.

This sequence originates from a woman aged 35 to 49 in good health. Some clones in this sample may be carry-over from other donors' samples. The chain links TRBV29-1 with TRBJ2-1; 9 junctional bases match TRBD2. Sequencing was done on a sample of PBMCs. The CDR3 protein: CSVVPLKSGTSNYNEQFF. The sequenced DNA is TGCAGCGTTGTCCCGCTTAAGTCCGGGACTAGCAACTACAATGAGCAGTTCTTC.